Listed below are T cell receptor beta chains from one sample, sequenced in a study of neoadjuvant nivolumab and ipilimumab in lung cancer. Method: immunoSEQ multiplex PCR; TCRdb's copy keeps in-frame clones and lacks some. This table has about 8,100 clones, around 79% appearing once. The specimen was adjacent normal lung tissue, collected after neoadjuvant nivolumab, alone or with ipilimumab, at or shortly before surgery. All receptors derive from an adult with non-small cell lung cancer. CDR3s include the opening cysteine and the closing phenylalanine or tryptophan. Each record gives: D gene, V gene, J gene, clone size, CDR3 protein, CDR3 DNA. A D gene is named only where the DNA matches it firmly. Clone size is shown for a subset of rows, as once, few, many or a class of expanded clone.

-	TRBV11-2	TRBJ2-1	-	CASSSDPSGNNEQFF	TGTGCCAGCAGCTCCGACCCCTCGGGGAACAATGAGCAGTTCTTC
-	TRBV7-9	TRBJ1-5	-	CASSETSKTSNQPQHF	TGTGCCAGCAGCGAAACCTCAAAGACCAGCAATCAGCCCCAGCATTTT
-	TRBV28	TRBJ1-5	-	CASSTLTGRGNQPQHF	TGTGCCAGCAGTACCCTGACAGGACGCGGCAATCAGCCCCAGCATTTT
-	TRBV9	TRBJ2-7	-	CASSGTVPYEQYF	TGTGCCAGCAGCGGGACGGTGCCCTACGAGCAGTACTTC
-	TRBV19	TRBJ1-6	-	CASSIAGIPLHF	TGTGCCAGTAGTATAGCAGGGATACCCCTCCACTTT
-	TRBV5-1	TRBJ1-1	-	CASSPGTNTEAFF	TGCGCCAGCAGCCCTGGGACGAACACTGAAGCTTTCTTT
TRBD1	TRBV13	TRBJ2-7	-	CASSLGLGQDSYEQYF	TGTGCCAGCAGCTTAGGCCTGGGACAGGACAGCTACGAGCAGTACTTC
-	TRBV15	TRBJ2-2	large	CATSRDLINTGELFF	TGTGCCACCAGCAGAGATCTAATCAACACCGGGGAGCTGTTTTTT
-	TRBV10-3	TRBJ2-1	-	CAIRWTAQGFF	TGTGCCATCAGATGGACGGCTCAGGGGTTCTTC
-	TRBV5-5	TRBJ2-2	-	CASSLVPGFASAGELFF	TGTGCCAGCAGCTTGGTTCCGGGATTCGCGTCAGCCGGGGAGCTGTTTTTT
TRBD1	TRBV29-1	TRBJ2-7	-	CSVEPGGNGEQYF	TGCAGCGTTGAGCCAGGGGGTAATGGGGAGCAGTACTTC
TRBD1	TRBV15	TRBJ2-1	-	CATSKRQGNYNEQFF	TGTGCCACCAGCAAACGACAGGGGAACTACAATGAGCAGTTCTTC
TRBD1	TRBV10-3	TRBJ2-7	-	CAISESTGSTYEQYF	TGTGCCATCAGTGAGTCGACAGGGTCAACCTACGAGCAGTACTTC
-	TRBV5-6	TRBJ1-1	-	CASSSDTLNTEAFF	TGTGCCAGCAGCTCGGACACCTTGAACACTGAAGCTTTCTTT
-	TRBV5-1	TRBJ1-2	few	CASSLTGSYVYGYTF	TGCGCCAGCAGCTTGACAGGGTCTTACGTCTATGGCTACACCTTC
-	TRBV2	TRBJ2-1	-	CASSSTSYNEQFF	TGTGCCAGCAGTTCCACTAGTTACAATGAGCAGTTCTTC
TRBD1	TRBV29-1	TRBJ1-3	-	CSVENRDSHFSGNTIYF	TGCAGCGTTGAAAACCGGGACAGTCACTTCTCTGGAAACACCATATATTTT
-	TRBV6-5	TRBJ2-3	once	CASVSGWGDTQYF	TGTGCCAGTGTTTCGGGGTGGGGAGATACGCAGTATTTT
TRBD1	TRBV27	TRBJ2-5	-	CASSFRDRGGTQYF	TGTGCCAGCAGTTTCCGGGACAGGGGAGGGACCCAGTACTTC
TRBD2	TRBV6-5	TRBJ2-3	once	CASRSRTSGEATQYF	TGTGCCAGCAGATCCCGGACTAGCGGGGAGGCTACGCAGTATTTT
-	TRBV6-1	TRBJ2-7	-	CASSWGPSSYEQYF	TGTGCCAGCAGTTGGGGACCAAGCTCCTACGAGCAGTACTTC
-	TRBV28	TRBJ2-7	-	CASIWREGKGRAYEQYF	TGTGCCAGCATCTGGAGAGAGGGGAAAGGCCGAGCCTACGAGCAGTACTTC
-	TRBV6-6	TRBJ2-5	-	CASSYGETQYF	TGTGCCAGCAGTTACGGGGAGACCCAGTACTTC
-	TRBV5-1	TRBJ1-2	-	CASSLAGVSDYGYTF	TGCGCCAGCAGCTTGGCGGGAGTCTCGGACTATGGCTACACCTTC
TRBD2	TRBV5-8	TRBJ2-3	once	CASSLATSGGYTDTQYF	TGTGCCAGCAGCTTGGCGACTAGCGGGGGATACACAGATACGCAGTATTTT
-	TRBV18	TRBJ1-6	-	CASSPQGLVGSTPSPLHF	TGTGCCAGCTCACCACAGGGGTTGGTAGGTTCTACCCCTTCACCCCTCCACTTT
-	TRBV4-1	TRBJ1-1	-	CASSPQGRDTEAFF	TGCGCCAGCAGCCCCCAGGGAAGGGACACTGAAGCTTTCTTT
-	TRBV5-1	TRBJ2-1	-	CASSLDARGSYNEQFF	TGCGCCAGCAGCTTGGATGCCAGGGGAAGCTACAATGAGCAGTTCTTC
-	TRBV5-1	TRBJ1-2	-	CASSGGKNYGYTF	TGCGCCAGCAGCGGCGGGAAAAACTATGGCTACACCTTC